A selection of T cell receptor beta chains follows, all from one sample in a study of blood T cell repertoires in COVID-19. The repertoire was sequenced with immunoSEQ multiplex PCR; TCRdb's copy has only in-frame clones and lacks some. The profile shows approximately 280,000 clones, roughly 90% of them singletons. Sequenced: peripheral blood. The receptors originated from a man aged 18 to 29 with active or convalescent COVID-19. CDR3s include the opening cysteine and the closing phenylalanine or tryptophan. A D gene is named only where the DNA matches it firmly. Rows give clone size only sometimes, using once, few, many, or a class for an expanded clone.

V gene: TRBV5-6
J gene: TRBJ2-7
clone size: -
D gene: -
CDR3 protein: CASSLVTGRAGYEQYF
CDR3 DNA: TGTGCCAGCAGCTTGGTTACGGGCAGGGCGGGGTACGAGCAGTACTTC

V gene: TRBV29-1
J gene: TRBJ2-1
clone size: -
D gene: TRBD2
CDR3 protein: CSVARSSGGHEQFF
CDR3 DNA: TGCAGCGTTGCGCGGTCTAGCGGGGGCCATGAGCAGTTCTTC

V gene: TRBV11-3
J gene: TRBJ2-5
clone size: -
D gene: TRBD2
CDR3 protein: CASSPGLAAQETQYF
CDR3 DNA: TGTGCCAGCAGCCCGGGACTAGCGGCCCAAGAGACCCAGTACTTC

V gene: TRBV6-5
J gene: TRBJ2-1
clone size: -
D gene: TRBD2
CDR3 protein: CASSGGRFLQFF
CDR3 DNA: TGTGCCAGCAGCGGGGGGAGGTTCTTGCAGTTCTTC

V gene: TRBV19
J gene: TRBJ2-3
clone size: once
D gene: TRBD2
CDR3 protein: CASNSFSGAITDTQYF
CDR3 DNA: TGTGCCAGTAACTCCTTTAGCGGGGCCATCACAGATACGCAGTATTTT

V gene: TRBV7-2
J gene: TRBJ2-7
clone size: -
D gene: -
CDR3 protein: CASSLVTFRGDRMYEQYF
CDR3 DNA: TGTGCCAGCAGCTTAGTAACCTTTCGGGGGGACAGGATGTACGAGCAGTACTTC

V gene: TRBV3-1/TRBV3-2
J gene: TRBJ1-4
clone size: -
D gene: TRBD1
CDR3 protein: CASSEGQGREKLFF
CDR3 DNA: TGTGCCAGCAGCGAAGGACAGGGAAGAGAAAAACTGTTTTTT

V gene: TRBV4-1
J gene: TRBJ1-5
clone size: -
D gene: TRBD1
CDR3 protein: CASSQEWDRGLISNQPQHF
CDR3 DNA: TGCGCCAGCAGCCAAGAATGGGACAGGGGGTTGATTAGCAATCAGCCCCAGCATTTT

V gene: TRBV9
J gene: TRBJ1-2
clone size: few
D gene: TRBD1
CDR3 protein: CASSIRGQTGTYGYTF
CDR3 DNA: TGTGCCAGCAGTATTAGGGGACAGACAGGAACTTATGGCTACACCTTC

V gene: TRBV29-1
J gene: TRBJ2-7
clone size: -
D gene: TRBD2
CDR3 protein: CSTYHERGDTYEQYF
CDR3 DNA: TGCAGCACCTACCACGAGCGGGGGGATACCTACGAGCAGTACTTC

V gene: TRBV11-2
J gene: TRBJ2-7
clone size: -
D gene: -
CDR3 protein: CASSPYRGGSYEQYF
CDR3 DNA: TGTGCCAGCAGCCCTTACAGGGGGGGTTCCTACGAGCAGTACTTC

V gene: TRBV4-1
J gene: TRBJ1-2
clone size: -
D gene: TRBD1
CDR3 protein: CASSQSRTGTYGYTF
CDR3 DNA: TGCGCCAGCAGCCAATCTAGGACAGGGACCTATGGCTACACCTTC

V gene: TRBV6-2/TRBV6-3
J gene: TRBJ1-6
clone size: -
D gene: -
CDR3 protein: CASSYVPVLYNSPLHF
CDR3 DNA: TGTGCCAGCAGTTACGTTCCAGTTCTCTATAATTCACCCCTCCACTTT

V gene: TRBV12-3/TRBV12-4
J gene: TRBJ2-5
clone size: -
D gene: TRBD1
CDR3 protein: CASSPDRVETQYF
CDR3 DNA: TGTGCCAGCAGCCCCGACAGGGTGGAGACCCAGTACTTC

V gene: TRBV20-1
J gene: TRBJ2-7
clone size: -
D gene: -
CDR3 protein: CSALSYEQYF
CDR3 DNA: TGCAGTGCTCTCTCCTACGAGCAGTACTTC

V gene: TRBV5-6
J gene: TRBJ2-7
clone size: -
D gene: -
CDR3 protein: CASSLGLGADEQYF
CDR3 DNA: TGTGCCAGCAGCCTGGGACTGGGGGCCGACGAGCAGTACTTC

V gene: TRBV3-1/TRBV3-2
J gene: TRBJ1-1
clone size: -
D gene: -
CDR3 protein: CASTQDRNTEAFF
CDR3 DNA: TGTGCCAGCACCCAGGACAGGAACACTGAAGCTTTCTTT

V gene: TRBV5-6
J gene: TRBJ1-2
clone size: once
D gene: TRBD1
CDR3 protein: CASSLALTGTGYGYTF
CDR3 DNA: TGTGCCAGCAGCCTGGCCTTGACAGGGACTGGCTATGGCTACACCTTC

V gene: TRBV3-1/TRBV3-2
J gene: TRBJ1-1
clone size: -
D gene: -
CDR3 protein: CASSQAGDRATANTEAFF
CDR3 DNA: TGTGCCAGCAGCCAAGCGGGGGATAGGGCAACGGCGAACACTGAAGCTTTCTTT

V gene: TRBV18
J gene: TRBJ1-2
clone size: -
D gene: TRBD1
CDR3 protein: CASSHGRDRVGGYTF
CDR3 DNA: TGTGCCAGCTCACACGGCCGGGACAGGGTTGGCGGCTACACCTTC

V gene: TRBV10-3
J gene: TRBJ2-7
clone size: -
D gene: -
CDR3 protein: CAISESYTGKEQYF
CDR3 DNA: TGTGCCATCAGTGAGTCCTATACAGGGAAGGAGCAGTACTTC

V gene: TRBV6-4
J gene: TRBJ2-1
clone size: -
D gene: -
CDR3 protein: CASSEQVWSSYNEQFF
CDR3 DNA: TGTGCCAGCAGTGAACAGGTTTGGAGCTCCTACAATGAGCAGTTCTTC

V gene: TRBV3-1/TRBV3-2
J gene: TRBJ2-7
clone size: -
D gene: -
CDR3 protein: CASSSAGGAPYEQYF
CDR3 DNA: TGTGCCAGCAGCTCTGCCGGCGGGGCCCCCTACGAGCAGTACTTC

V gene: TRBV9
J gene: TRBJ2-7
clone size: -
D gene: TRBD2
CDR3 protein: CASSVVAGGFYEQYF
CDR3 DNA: TGTGCCAGCAGCGTTGTAGCGGGGGGATTCTACGAGCAGTACTTC

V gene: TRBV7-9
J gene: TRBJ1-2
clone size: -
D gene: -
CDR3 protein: CASSSAALRGYGYTF
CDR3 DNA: TGTGCCAGCAGCTCTGCGGCCCTTAGAGGATATGGCTACACCTTC

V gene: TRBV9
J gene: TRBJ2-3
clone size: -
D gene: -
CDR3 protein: CASSAHTSTDTQYF
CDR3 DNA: TGTGCCAGCAGCGCTCATACATCCACAGATACGCAGTATTTT

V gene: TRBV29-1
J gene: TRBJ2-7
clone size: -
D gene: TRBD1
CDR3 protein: CSVATGYEQYF
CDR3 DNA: TGCAGCGTGGCGACAGGGTACGAGCAGTACTTC

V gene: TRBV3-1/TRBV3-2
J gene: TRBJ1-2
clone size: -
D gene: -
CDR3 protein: CASSQPGASNYGYTF
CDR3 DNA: TGTGCCAGCAGCCAACCTGGGGCTTCTAACTATGGCTACACCTTC

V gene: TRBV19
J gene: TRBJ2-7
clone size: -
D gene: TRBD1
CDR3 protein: CASKASDRGNEQYF
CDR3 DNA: TGTGCCAGTAAGGCCTCGGACAGGGGCAACGAGCAGTACTTC

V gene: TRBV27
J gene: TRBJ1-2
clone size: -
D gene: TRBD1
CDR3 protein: CASSLGAPRQGAYGYTF
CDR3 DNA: TGTGCCAGCAGTCTAGGGGCTCCGAGACAGGGCGCCTATGGCTACACCTTC

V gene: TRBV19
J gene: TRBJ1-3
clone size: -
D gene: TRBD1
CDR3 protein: CASSLTWDRGNTIYF
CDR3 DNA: TGTGCCAGTAGCCTCACGTGGGACAGGGGTAACACCATATATTTT

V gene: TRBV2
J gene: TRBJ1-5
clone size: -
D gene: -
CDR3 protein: CASSETQGGTQPQHF
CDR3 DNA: TGTGCCAGCAGTGAAACCCAGGGAGGGACTCAGCCCCAGCATTTT

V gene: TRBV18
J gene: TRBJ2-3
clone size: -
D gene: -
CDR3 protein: CASSPAPGSDTQYF
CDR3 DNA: TGTGCCAGCTCCCCTGCGCCGGGATCAGATACGCAGTATTTT